Listed below are T cell receptor beta chains from one sample, sequenced in a study of early stage breast cancer tumors. Method: immunoSEQ multiplex PCR; TCRdb's copy keeps in-frame clones and lacks some. The sample contains 4,500 to 6,500 clones, 55% to 75% of which appear only once. Sequencing was carried out using breast tumor tissue. The receptors come from a person aged 60 to 70 with breast cancer. Each CDR3 is given with its conserved first and last residue. The order of the fields is J gene, D gene, clone size, V gene, CDR3 protein. D genes are given only for firm matches. Clone size is given for some rows only: seen once, a few or many times, or a class if the clone is expanded.

TRBJ1-3 - - TRBV29-1 CSVLTRGYTIYF
TRBJ2-7 TRBD2 once TRBV12-5 CASGLELAGGYEQYF
TRBJ2-7 - - TRBV14 CASSHLGGSYEQYF
TRBJ2-1 - - TRBV4-1 CASSQESLVEYNEQFF
TRBJ2-1 - - TRBV15 CATSSPGRFNNEQFF
TRBJ1-1 - - TRBV10-2 CASSRQDNTEAFF
TRBJ2-5 TRBD2 - TRBV30 CAWRLAEETQYF
TRBJ2-6 TRBD1 few TRBV5-1 CASRTGQPSGANVLTF
TRBJ2-1 - - TRBV19 CASSIGWGSGHNEQFF
TRBJ2-7 - - TRBV6-6 CASSTEPGLPYEQYF
TRBJ1-5 TRBD1 medium-sized TRBV9 CASSGRQGGQPQHF
TRBJ1-6 TRBD1 - TRBV7-2 CASRIPGQHNSPLHF
TRBJ2-7 - large TRBV5-1 CASSRSPGTRSYEQYF
TRBJ2-1 - large TRBV13 CASQSGSSYNEQFF
TRBJ2-7 - - TRBV30 CAWSQAYEQYF
TRBJ1-2 - - TRBV19 CATIPAGPGSGYTF
TRBJ1-3 - - TRBV7-8 CASSLMSLGGNTIYF
TRBJ1-5 - - TRBV2 CASSADSLAGSNQPQHF
TRBJ1-2 - - TRBV11-3 CASSWGSGSNYGYTF
TRBJ2-6 - - TRBV5-4 CASSLGGGSSGANVLTF
TRBJ2-2 TRBD2 - TRBV5-1 CASSLELAGGNTGELFF
TRBJ1-4 TRBD1 - TRBV4-2 CASSQDRRTGPTNEKLFF
TRBJ1-3 - - TRBV11-2 CASSPLPHRSGNTRYF
TRBJ2-7 - few TRBV11-2 CASSLGWQAQGQYF
TRBJ1-5 - few TRBV18 CASSQTGGNQPQHF
TRBJ2-7 TRBD1 - TRBV14 CANSSGGWYEQYF
TRBJ1-1 TRBD1 - TRBV7-8 CASSGNRGHTEAFF
TRBJ2-3 TRBD2 few TRBV7-2 CASSLAGGADTQYF
TRBJ2-1 - - TRBV5-1 CASRQTTYNEQFF
TRBJ2-7 - few TRBV5-4 CASSLALGEQYF
TRBJ2-1 - - TRBV5-6 CASRTKGGEQFF
TRBJ1-1 - - TRBV10-2 CASRRAAAEAFF
TRBJ1-2 - few TRBV19 CASSPQARDGYTF
TRBJ1-2 - - TRBV19 CASSISGGGRGYTF
TRBJ1-2 - few TRBV5-5 CASSSNVLINYGYTF
TRBJ2-7 TRBD2 - TRBV19 CASSKTAGGPSYEQYF
TRBJ1-1 - - TRBV11-3 CASSLGAATEAFF
TRBJ2-7 TRBD1 - TRBV29-1 CSGGTGAFSEQYF
TRBJ2-7 - few TRBV1 CTSSQQGNYEQYF
TRBJ2-2 - hyperexpanded TRBV19 CASSIDNSYTGELFF
TRBJ2-2 TRBD2 - TRBV5-1 CASSPQTSGGLYTGELFF
TRBJ2-7 TRBD1 - TRBV28 CASRATFDRAADEQYF
TRBJ2-1 - few TRBV7-9 CASISPTGTVRGEQFF
TRBJ2-2 TRBD2 few TRBV27 CASSFGGEGGELFF
TRBJ2-1 - - TRBV5-1 CASSPRGARNEQFF
TRBJ2-3 TRBD2 - TRBV5-1 CASSLLGLGATDTQYF